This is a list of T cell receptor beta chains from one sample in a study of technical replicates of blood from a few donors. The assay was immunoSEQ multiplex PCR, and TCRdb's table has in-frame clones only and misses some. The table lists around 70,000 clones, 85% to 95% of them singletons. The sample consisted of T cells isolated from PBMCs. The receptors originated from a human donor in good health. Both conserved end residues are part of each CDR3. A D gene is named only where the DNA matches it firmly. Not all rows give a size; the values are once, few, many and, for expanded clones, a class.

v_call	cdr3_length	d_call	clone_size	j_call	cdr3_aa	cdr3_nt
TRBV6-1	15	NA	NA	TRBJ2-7	CASTYRTDSGDEQYF	TGTGCCAGCACCTATAGGACAGACTCCGGGGACGAGCAGTACTTC
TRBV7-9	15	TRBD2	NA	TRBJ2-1	CASSPPGLAGNEQFF	TGTGCCAGCAGCCCCCCGGGACTAGCGGGAAATGAGCAGTTCTTC
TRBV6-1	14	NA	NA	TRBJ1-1	CASSAPFGNTEAFF	TGTGCCAGCAGTGCCCCTTTCGGGAACACTGAAGCTTTCTTT
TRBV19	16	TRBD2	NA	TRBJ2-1	CASHRLAGSSYNEQFF	TGTGCCAGCCATCGTCTAGCGGGAAGCTCCTACAATGAGCAGTTCTTC
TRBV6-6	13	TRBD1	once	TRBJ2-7	CASLGTGNYEQYF	TGTGCCAGCCTCGGGACAGGGAACTACGAGCAGTACTTC
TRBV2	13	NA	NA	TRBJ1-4	CASSFVRDGKLFF	TGTGCCAGCAGTTTTGTACGGGATGGAAAACTGTTTTTT
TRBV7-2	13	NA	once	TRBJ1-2	CASSLAQGYGYTF	TGTGCCAGCAGCTTAGCGCAGGGCTATGGCTACACCTTC
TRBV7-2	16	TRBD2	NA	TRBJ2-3	CASSRNSGRSTDTQYF	TGTGCCAGCAGCCGGAATAGCGGGAGGAGCACAGATACGCAGTATTTT
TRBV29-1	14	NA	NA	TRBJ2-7	CSAQAHYGLYEQYF	TGCAGCGCTCAGGCGCATTATGGGTTATACGAGCAGTACTTC
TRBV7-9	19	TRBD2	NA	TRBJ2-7	CASSFNLGRLAGGSYEQYF	TGTGCCAGCAGCTTTAATTTGGGGCGACTAGCGGGAGGGTCCTACGAGCAGTACTTC
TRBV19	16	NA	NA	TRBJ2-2	CASSAPPGSYTGELFF	TGTGCCAGTAGTGCTCCGCCGGGTTCGTACACCGGGGAGCTGTTTTTT
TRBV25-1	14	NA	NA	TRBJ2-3	CASSESTSTDTQYF	TGTGCCAGCAGTGAATCGACAAGCACAGATACGCAGTATTTT
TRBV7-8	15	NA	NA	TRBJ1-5	CASSLVDSLNQPQHF	TGTGCCAGCAGCTTAGTAGACTCCCTTAATCAGCCCCAGCATTTT
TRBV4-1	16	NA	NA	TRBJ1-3	CASSQDWRVELNTIYF	TGCGCCAGCAGCCAAGATTGGAGGGTTGAGCTTAACACCATATATTTT
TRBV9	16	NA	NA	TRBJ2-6	CASSVRGSNGANVLTF	TGTGCCAGCAGCGTAAGGGGGTCAAATGGGGCCAACGTCCTGACTTTC
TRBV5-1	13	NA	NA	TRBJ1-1	CASRRREGTEAFF	TGCGCCAGCAGGAGGAGGGAGGGCACTGAAGCTTTCTTT
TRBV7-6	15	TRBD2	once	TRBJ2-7	CASSLTSGSSYEQYF	TGTGCCAGCAGCCTCACTAGCGGGAGTTCCTACGAGCAGTACTTC
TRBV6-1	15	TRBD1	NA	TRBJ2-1	CASSEAGTGGNEQFF	TGTGCCAGCAGTGAAGCCGGGACAGGGGGCAATGAGCAGTTCTTC
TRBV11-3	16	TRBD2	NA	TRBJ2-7	CASSPPGGGRGYEQYF	TGTGCCAGCAGCCCCCCCGGCGGGGGGCGAGGGTACGAGCAGTACTTC
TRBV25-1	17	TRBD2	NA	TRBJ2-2	CASNPPPAGMRIGELFF	TGTGCCAGCAACCCACCCCCAGCGGGAATGAGAATCGGGGAGCTGTTTTTT
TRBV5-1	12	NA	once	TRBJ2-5	CASSSGSGKWYF	TGCGCCAGCAGCTCTGGGTCGGGGAAATGGTACTTC
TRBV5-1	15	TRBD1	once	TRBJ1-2	CASKTRGQAFGGYTF	TGCGCCAGCAAAACAAGGGGACAGGCTTTCGGTGGCTACACCTTC
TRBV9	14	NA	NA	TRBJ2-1	CASSLQGSYNEQFF	TGTGCCAGCAGCCTACAGGGTTCCTACAATGAGCAGTTCTTC
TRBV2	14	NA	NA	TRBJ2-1	CASSERGARDEQFF	TGTGCCAGCAGTGAGCGCGGGGCCAGGGATGAGCAGTTCTTC
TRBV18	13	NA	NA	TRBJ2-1	CASSPPSGNEQFF	TGTGCCAGCTCACCACCGAGCGGGAATGAGCAGTTCTTC
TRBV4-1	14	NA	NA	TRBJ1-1	CASSWRRLNTEAFF	TGCGCCAGCAGCTGGCGGAGATTGAACACTGAAGCTTTCTTT
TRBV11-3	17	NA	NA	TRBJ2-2	CASSLEFGLGNTGELFF	TGTGCCAGCAGCCTAGAGTTCGGGTTGGGGAACACCGGGGAGCTGTTTTTT
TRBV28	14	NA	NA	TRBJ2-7	CASSFSSTAYEQYF	TGTGCCAGCAGTTTTAGTTCGACTGCCTACGAGCAGTACTTC
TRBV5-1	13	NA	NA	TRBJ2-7	CASTQGRGYEQYF	TGCGCCAGCACTCAGGGAAGAGGCTACGAGCAGTACTTC
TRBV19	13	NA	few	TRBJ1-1	CASRSDLRTVTFF	TGTGCCAGTAGATCGGACCTCAGGACAGTGACTTTCTTT
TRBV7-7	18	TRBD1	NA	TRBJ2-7	CASSSPGQGSPSYYEQYF	TGTGCTAGCAGCTCGCCGGGACAGGGCTCCCCGTCCTACTACGAGCAGTACTTC
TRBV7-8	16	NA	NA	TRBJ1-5	CASSLHRDPSNQPQHF	TGTGCCAGCAGCCTCCACAGGGATCCAAGCAATCAGCCCCAGCATTTT
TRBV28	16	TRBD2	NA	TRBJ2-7	CASSLSSGRTPYEQYF	TGTGCCAGCAGTCTGTCTAGCGGGAGGACCCCCTACGAGCAGTACTTC
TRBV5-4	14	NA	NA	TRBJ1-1	CASSLGGGDTEAFF	TGTGCCAGCAGCTTGGGGGGCGGGGATACTGAAGCTTTCTTT
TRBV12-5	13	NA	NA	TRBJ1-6	CASGFRLSSPLHF	TGTGCTAGTGGTTTCCGGTTGTCATCACCCCTCCACTTT
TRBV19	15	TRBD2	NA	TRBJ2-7	CASSQGLAETYEQYF	TGTGCCAGTAGCCAGGGACTAGCGGAGACCTACGAGCAGTACTTC
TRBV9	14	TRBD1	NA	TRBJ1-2	CASSQQGKTYGYTF	TGTGCCAGCAGCCAACAGGGGAAAACCTATGGCTACACCTTC
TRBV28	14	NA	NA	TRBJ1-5	CASSFIRVGQPQHF	TGTGCCAGCAGTTTTATCAGGGTGGGTCAGCCCCAGCATTTT
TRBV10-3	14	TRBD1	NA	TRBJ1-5	CAISTRTGDQPQHF	TGTGCCATCAGTACGAGGACAGGGGATCAGCCCCAGCATTTT
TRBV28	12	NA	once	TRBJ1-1	CASSLMNTEAFF	TGTGCCAGCAGTCTTATGAACACTGAAGCTTTCTTT
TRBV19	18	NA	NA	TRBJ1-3	CASSAPSTRGSSGNTIYF	TGTGCCAGTAGCGCCCCATCCACCCGCGGCAGCTCTGGAAACACCATATATTTT